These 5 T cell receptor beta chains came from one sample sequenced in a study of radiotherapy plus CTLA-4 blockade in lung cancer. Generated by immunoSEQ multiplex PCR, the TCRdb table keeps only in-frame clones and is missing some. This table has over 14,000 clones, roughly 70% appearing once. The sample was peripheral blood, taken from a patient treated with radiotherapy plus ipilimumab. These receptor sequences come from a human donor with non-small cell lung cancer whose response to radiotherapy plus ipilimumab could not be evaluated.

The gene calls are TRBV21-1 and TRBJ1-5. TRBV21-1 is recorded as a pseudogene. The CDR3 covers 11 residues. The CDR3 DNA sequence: TGTTTACTCGTGGAGGGCAGGCCCCAGCATTTT. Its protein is CLLVEGRPQHF.

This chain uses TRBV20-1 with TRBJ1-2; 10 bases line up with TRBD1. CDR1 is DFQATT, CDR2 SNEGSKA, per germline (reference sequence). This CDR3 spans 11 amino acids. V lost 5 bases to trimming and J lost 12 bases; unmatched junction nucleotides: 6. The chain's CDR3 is CSAYLGQGNTF. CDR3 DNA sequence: TGCAGTGCTTATCTGGGACAGGGGAACACCTTC.

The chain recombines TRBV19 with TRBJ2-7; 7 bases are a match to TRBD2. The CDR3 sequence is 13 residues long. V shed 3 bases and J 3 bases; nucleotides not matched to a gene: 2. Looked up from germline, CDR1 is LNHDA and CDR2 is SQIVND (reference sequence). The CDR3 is CASSMGGGYEQYF. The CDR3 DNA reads TGTGCCAGTAGTATGGGGGGGGGCTACGAGCAGTACTTC.

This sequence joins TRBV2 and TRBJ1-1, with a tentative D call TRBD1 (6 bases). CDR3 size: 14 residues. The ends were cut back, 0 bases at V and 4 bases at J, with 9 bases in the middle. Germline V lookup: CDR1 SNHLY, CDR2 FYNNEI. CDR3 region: CASSEARQATEAFF. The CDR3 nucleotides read TGTGCCAGCAGTGAAGCGAGACAGGCCACTGAAGCTTTCTTT.

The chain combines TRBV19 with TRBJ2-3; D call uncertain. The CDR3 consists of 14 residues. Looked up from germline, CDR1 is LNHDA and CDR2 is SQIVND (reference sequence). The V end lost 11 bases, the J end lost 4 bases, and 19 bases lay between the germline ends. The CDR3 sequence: CAVSPWLASDTQYF. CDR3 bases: TGTGCCGTCTCCCCCTGGTTAGCATCAGATACGCAGTATTTT.